One sample yielded the 4 T cell receptor beta chains listed below, sequenced in a study of identifying expanded T cells in peripheral blood. Clones were read by immunoSEQ multiplex PCR, and TCRdb kept only the in-frame ones, dropping some. The repertoire holds some 130,000 clones, with 70% to 90% as singletons. The sequenced material came from blood. The source of these receptors is a person between 18 and 75 years old in good health.

The J gene is TRBJ1-2, the V gene TRBV6-1; D not certain. The germline CDR1 and CDR2 sequences are MNHNS and SASEGT. Trimming stripped 9 bases from V and 5 bases from J, with 13 bases between. This CDR3 spans 12 amino acids. The CDR3: CASRAASYGYTF. For the CDR3, the DNA is TGTGCCAGTCGGGCAGCCTCTTATGGCTACACCTTC.

The chain links TRBV30 to TRBJ2-3; the match to TRBD2 covers 12 bases. Germline trimming cut 1 base from V and 7 bases from J; bases unmatched to any gene: 6. From germline, CDR1 is GTSNPN and CDR2 SVGIG (reference sequence). The CDR3 sequence is 15 residues long. The CDR3 region is CAWSDLAGGPNTQYF. The CDR3 DNA sequence: TGTGCCTGGAGTGACCTAGCGGGGGGGCCGAATACGCAGTATTTT.

The sample holds many counts of this clone. The rearrangement uses TRBV10-3 and TRBJ2-1; possibly TRBD1 or TRBD2 for D (5 bases each). V dropped 2 bases and J dropped 7 bases, with 6 bases sitting between them. This CDR3 has 12 residues. Germline V gene sequence: CDR1 ENHRY, CDR2 SYGVKD. CDR3 amino acids: CAISEEGNEQFF. CDR3 nucleotide sequence: TGTGCCATCAGTGAGGAGGGGAATGAGCAGTTCTTC.

This clone has a single count. The gene calls are TRBV9 and TRBJ2-3; perhaps TRBD2 as D (5 bases). The CDR3 runs 18 residues. V lost 4 bases, J lost 2 bases, and 23 bases lay in between. Germline V CDR1 and CDR2: SGDLS, YYNGEE. The CDR3 region is CASSKPFTPGLNTDTQYF. In DNA, the CDR3 is TGTGCCAGCAGCAAACCGTTTACCCCAGGACTTAACACAGATACGCAGTATTTT.